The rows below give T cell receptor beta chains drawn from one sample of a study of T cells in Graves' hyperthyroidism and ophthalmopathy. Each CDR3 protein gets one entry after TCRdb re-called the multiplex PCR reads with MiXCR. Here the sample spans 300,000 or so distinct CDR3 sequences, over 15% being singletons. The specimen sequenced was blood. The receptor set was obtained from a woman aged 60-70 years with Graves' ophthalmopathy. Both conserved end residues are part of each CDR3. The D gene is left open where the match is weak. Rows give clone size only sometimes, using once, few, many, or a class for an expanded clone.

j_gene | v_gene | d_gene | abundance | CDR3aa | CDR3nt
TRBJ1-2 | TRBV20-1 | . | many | CSAREKDRSNYGYTF | TGCAGTGCTAGAGAAAAGGACAGATCCAACTATGGCTACACCTTC
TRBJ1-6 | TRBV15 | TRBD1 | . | CATSRDRGDNSPLHF | TGTGCCACCAGCAGGGACAGGGGAGACAATTCACCCCTCCACTTT
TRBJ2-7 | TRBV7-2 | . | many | CASTGGDSGSPYEQYF | TGTGCCAGCACCGGGGGAGATTCGGGGAGCCCCTACGAGCAGTACTTC
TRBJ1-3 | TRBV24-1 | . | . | CATSDSRGSGNTIYF | TGTGCCACCAGTGATTCCAGGGGCTCTGGAAACACCATATATTTT
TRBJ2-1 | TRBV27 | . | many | CASRSGDSSYNEQFF | TGTGCCAGTAGGTCGGGGGACAGCTCCTACAATGAGCAGTTCTTC
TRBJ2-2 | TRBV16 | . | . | CASSQSRLVTGELFF | TGTGCCAGCAGCCAATCGAGATTAGTCACCGGGGAGCTGTTTTTT
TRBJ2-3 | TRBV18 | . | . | CASSPERGYTQYF | TGTGCCAGCTCACCCGAAAGGGGGTATACGCAGTATTTT
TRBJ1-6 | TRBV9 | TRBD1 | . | CASSAGTGNSPLHF | TGTGCCAGCAGCGCCGGGACAGGGAATTCACCCCTCCACTTT
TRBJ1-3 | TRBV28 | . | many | CASGLPAGSSGNTIYF | TGTGCCAGCGGATTACCGGCAGGGAGCTCTGGAAACACCATATATTTT
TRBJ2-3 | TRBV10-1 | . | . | CASSIRGRTDTQYF | TGCGCCAGCTCAATCAGGGGACGCACAGATACGCAGTATTTT
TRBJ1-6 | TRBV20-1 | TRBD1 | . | CSARDTGGAFGLNSPLHF | TGCAGTGCTAGAGATACAGGGGGCGCGTTCGGGTTGAATTCACCCCTCCACTTT